This passage covers 12 T cell receptor beta chains from one sample sequenced in a study of T cells after yellow fever vaccination (dated by TCRdb to the late 2010s). Interpreted using the paper, the treatment or condition label stands for: live attenuated yellow fever vaccine strain. The protocol used for the library was 5' RACE. The listed sequencing device is Illumina NovaSeq 6000. The public reads were reprocessed in TCRdb via fastp at Q25 and MiXCR, keeping in-frame beta chains. Each entry merges the rows of one CDR3 protein and shows their most common DNA and genes. The sample has approximately 160,000 distinct CDR3 sequences on record, approximately 9.9% of them singletons. The ten largest clones capture 35% to 40% of the sample. Sequenced here: CD8+ T cells sorted from PBMCs, sampled 45 days after the yellow fever booster vaccination. Every receptor here comes from a man aged 18 to 30 who received the YFV17D yellow fever vaccine.

Comment on this clonotype: Germline is not matched at one junction end, which may reflect a read error. The rearrangement joins TRBV7-2 to TRBJ2-1; TRBD2 agrees at 7 bases. The CDR3 runs 15 residues. CDR1 and CDR2 from the germline V gene are SGHTA and FQGNSA. CDR3 nucleotide sequence: TGTGCCGGCAGCTTGCGGGGGATCTCCTACAATGAGCAGTTCTTC. Residues: CAGSLRGISYNEQFF.

This clonotype was picked up a small number of times. The V call is TRBV14, the J call TRBJ2-7, with a tentative D call TRBD1 (6 bases). V lost 4 bases, J lost 3 bases, and 13 bases lay in between. The CDR3 is 14 residues long. Germline lookup yields CDR1 SGHDN and CDR2 FVKESK. The CDR3 here is CASSPGVKGYEQYF. The CDR3 DNA follows: TGTGCCAGCAGCCCAGGGGTTAAGGGCTACGAGCAGTACTTC.

This clonotype came up a few times. The V call is TRBV3-1, the J call TRBJ1-5; 8 bases line up with TRBD1. V shed 5 bases, J shed 7 bases, and the junction held 7 bases outside the gene matches. CDR3 size: 14 residues. Germline V gives CDR1 LGHDT, CDR2 YNNKEL (reference sequence). CDR3 bases: TGTGCCAGCAGCTACAGGGGGTCGGGACAGCCCCAGCATTTT. Translated: CASSYRGSGQPQHF.

The chain uses TRBV4-1 and TRBJ2-1, with TRBD2 as a possible D gene (5 bases). The CDR3 runs 16 residues. Trimming took 6 bases from V and 0 from J, leaving 15 bases between them. Per germline, CDR1 MGHRA and CDR2 YSYEKL. CDR3 sequence (DNA): TGCGCCAGCAGAGAAAGGACTCTAAGCTCCTACAATGAGCAGTTCTTC. Protein product: CASRERTLSSYNEQFF.

This clonotype came up a few times. The V call is TRBV5-1, the J call TRBJ2-3; 10 bases line up with TRBD2. Germline loops: CDR1 SGHRS, CDR2 YFSETQ. Germline trimming cut 0 bases from V and 1 base from J; bases unmatched to any gene: 17. This CDR3 has 21 residues. This CDR3 reads CASSLAVTSGEQGYRTDTQYF. The CDR3 DNA sequence: TGCGCCAGCAGCTTGGCCGTTACTAGCGGGGAGCAGGGTTATCGCACAGATACGCAGTATTTT.

Only a few counts were recorded for this clonotype. The chain couples TRBV7-9 to TRBJ1-1; no reliable D call. Trimming removed 3 bases from V and 7 bases from J, with 9 bases in between. The germline V gene has CDR1 SEHNR and CDR2 FQNEAQ (reference sequence). The length of the CDR3 is 12 residues. The CDR3 DNA reads TGTGCCAGCAGCTTGTTCGCAGATGAAGCTTTCTTT. Protein: CASSLFADEAFF. The full variable domain, completed using reference TRBV7-9 and TRBJ1-1, is DTGVSQNPRHKITKRGQNVTFRCDPISEHNRLYWYRQTLGQGPEFLTYFQNEAQLEKSRLLSDRFSAERPKGSFSTLEIQRTEQGDSAMYLCASSLFADEAFFGQGTRLTVV.

The J gene is TRBJ2-3, the V gene TRBV2; D unresolved. The ends were cut back, 11 bases at V and 3 bases at J, with 9 bases in the middle. The V gene's germline CDR1 is SNHLY and CDR2 FYNNEI. The CDR3 covers 11 residues. This CDR3 is CAGENTDTQYF. CDR3 sequence (DNA): TGTGCCGGGGAAAATACAGATACGCAGTATTTT.

Ten or more counts support this clonotype. The V gene is TRBV4-1, the J gene TRBJ1-5; D not resolved. The CDR3 sequence is 15 residues long. Trimming took 0 bases from V and 7 from J, leaving 13 bases between them. Germline V gene data show CDR1 as MGHRA and CDR2 as YSYEKL. The CDR3 DNA follows: TGCGCCAGCAGCCAAGAGACGAGTTTATTGCAGCCCCAGCATTTT. Residues: CASSQETSLLQPQHF.

Only a few counts were recorded for this clonotype. The rearrangement joins TRBV7-6 to TRBJ2-2, with D hard to call. The CDR3 contains 13 residues. CDR1 is SGHVS, CDR2 FNYEAQ, per germline. Trimming cost V 2 bases and J 6 bases, with 7 bases left between them. CDR3 DNA: TGTGCCAGCAGCTTAAAGATCGCCGGGGAGCTGTTTTTT. Its protein is CASSLKIAGELFF. Full variable domain (rest looked up from reference TRBV7-6 and TRBJ2-2): GAGVSQSPRYKVTKRGQDVALRCDPISGHVSLYWYRQALGQGPEFLTYFNYEAQQDKSGLPNDRFSAERPEGSISTLTIQRTEQRDSAMYRCASSLKIAGELFFGEGSRLTVL.

The rearrangement links TRBV28 to TRBJ1-2; 7 positions match TRBD1. Germline lookup yields CDR1 MDHEN and CDR2 SYDVKM. With V trimmed by 6 bases and J by 4 bases, 11 bases remained unmatched. This CDR3 is 15 amino acids long. In DNA form, the CDR3 reads TGTGCCAGCAGCCTTACGATCAGGGGGTCCTATGGCTACACCTTC. It encodes CASSLTIRGSYGYTF.

This clonotype was found many times. The rearrangement joins TRBV29-1 to TRBJ2-5; TRBD2 matches 8 bases. V gave up 4 bases and J gave up 2 bases; unmatched junction bases: 12. Germline CDR1 reads SQVTM; CDR2 reads ANQGSEA. The CDR3 consists of 16 residues. The CDR3 DNA is TGCAGCGTTGCGGAGCGGGGGCTACCCCCTCAAGAGACCCAGTACTTC. Translating it yields CSVAERGLPPQETQYF.

Only a few counts were recorded for this clonotype. V and J are TRBV5-1 and TRBJ2-1, with TRBD2 matching 11 bases. The CDR3 sequence is 16 residues long. V trimming: 4 bases; J trimming: 0 bases; junction bases outside the gene matches: 3. Germline V CDR1 and CDR2: SGHRS, YFSETQ. CDR3 loop: CASSATSGGSYNEQFF. In nucleotides, the CDR3 is TGCGCCAGCAGCGCCACTAGCGGGGGCTCCTACAATGAGCAGTTCTTC.